The 5 T cell receptor beta chains reported below all come from one sample, sequenced in a study of regulatory T cells in long-lasting Graves disease. The time point denotes: persistent/refractory GD, antithyroid drugs over 5 years with positive TRAb. PBMC-derived RNA was used for the TCR library. To make TCR beta libraries, researchers used iRepertoire HTBI primers and Arm-PCR of CDR3 regions. TCRdb processed the multiplex PCR reads anew with MiXCR; each CDR3 protein has one entry. In the table there are 500,000 to 700,000 distinct CDR3 sequences, 30% of which are singletons. The sample consisted of peripheral blood mononuclear cells (PBMCs), taken when the disease was refractory, from a patient treated with antithyroid drugs. Source of these receptors: a female donor with Graves disease.

This clonotype has only a few counts. This chain joins TRBV5-1 and TRBJ2-7; tentatively, D is TRBD2 (6 bases). This CDR3 contains 11 residues. Per germline, CDR1 SGHRS and CDR2 YFSETQ. Trimming removed 5 bases from V and 11 bases from J, with 14 bases in between. CDR3 bases: TGCGCCAGCAGGGGCCGGGACTTGGAGTACTTC. The encoded protein is CASRGRDLEYF.

This sequence joins TRBV29-1 and TRBJ2-6; 10 bases are a match to TRBD1. Per germline, CDR1 SQVTM and CDR2 ANQGSEA. Trimming removed 6 bases from V and 1 base from J; junction bases left unmatched: 6. This CDR3 region has 16 residues. Here the CDR3 DNA reads TGCAGCGTCCGGGACAGGGGTTTTTCTGGGGCCAACGTCCTGACTTTC. Protein: CSVRDRGFSGANVLTF.

In the case of this clonotype: A single base separates this from a much larger clone, so it may be a read error. The rearrangement uses TRBV11-2 and TRBJ2-5; D unclear. Trimming cost V 5 bases and J 1 base, with 14 bases left between them. The germline V gene has CDR1 SGHAT and CDR2 FQNNGV. The CDR3 is 15 residues long. CDR3 nucleotides: TGTGCCAGCAGCGCGAGCGAGGCCAGCCAAGAGACCCAGTACTTC. Protein product: CASSASEASQETQYF.

V usage is TRBV19 and J usage is TRBJ2-7, with 8 nucleotides matching TRBD1. The germline CDR1 and CDR2 sequences are LNHDA and SQIVND (reference sequence). The CDR3 loop spans 13 amino acids. V shed 4 bases, J shed 7 bases, and the junction held 6 bases outside the gene matches. DNA of the CDR3: TGTGCCAGTAGTAGGACAGGGCCCGAGGAGCAGTACTTC. Translating gives CASSRTGPEEQYF.

This clonotype was seen a few times. V is TRBV5-1 and J is TRBJ1-2; no clear D gene. The CDR3 covers 15 residues. Per the germline V gene, CDR1 is SGHRS and CDR2 is YFSETQ. V shed 2 bases and J shed 2 bases, with 13 bases lying between them. CDR3 nucleotides: TGCGCCAGCAGCTTTAAGGCCGAGACAAACTATGGCTACACCTTC. Amino acids: CASSFKAETNYGYTF.